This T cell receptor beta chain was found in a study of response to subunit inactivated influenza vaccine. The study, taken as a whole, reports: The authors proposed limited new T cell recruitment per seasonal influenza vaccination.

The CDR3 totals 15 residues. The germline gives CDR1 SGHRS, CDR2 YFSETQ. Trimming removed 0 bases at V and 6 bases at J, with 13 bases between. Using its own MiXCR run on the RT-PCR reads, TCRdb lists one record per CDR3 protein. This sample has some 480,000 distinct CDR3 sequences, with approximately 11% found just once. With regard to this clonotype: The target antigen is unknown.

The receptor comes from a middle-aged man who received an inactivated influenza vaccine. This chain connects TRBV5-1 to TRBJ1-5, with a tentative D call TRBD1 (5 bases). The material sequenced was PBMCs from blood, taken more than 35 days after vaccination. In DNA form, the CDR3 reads TGCGCCAGCAGCTTGGACGGGTACGGGGGTCAGCCCCAGCATTTT. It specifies CASSLDGYGGQPQHF.